This is a list of T cell receptor beta chains from one sample in a study of beta chain features in type 1 diabetes. Clones were read by immunoSEQ multiplex PCR, and TCRdb kept only the in-frame ones, dropping some. The repertoire holds approximately 330,000 clones, with about 10% as singletons. The sequencing sample was made of naive CD4+ T cells from blood. All receptors come from a woman younger than 45 in good health. The CDR3 runs from the conserved cysteine through the conserved F or W. A D gene is named only where the DNA matches it firmly. Clone size is given for some rows only: seen once, a few or many times, or a class if the clone is expanded.

TRBV28	14	NA	NA	TRBJ1-2	TGTGCCAGCAGTTTAGTGGTAGGGGTAAGAGGCTACACCTTC	CASSLVVGVRGYTF
TRBV7-2	13	NA	NA	TRBJ2-1	TGTGCCAGCAGCTTCCCAGGGGAGAATGAGCAGTTCTTC	CASSFPGENEQFF
TRBV5-8	13	NA	NA	TRBJ1-2	TGTGCCAGCAGCACAGGTTTAGACTATGGCTACACCTTC	CASSTGLDYGYTF
TRBV7-9	14	few	NA	TRBJ2-5	TGTGCCAGCAGCCTCGTGGGGGCCGGGGAGACCCAGTACTTC	CASSLVGAGETQYF
TRBV18	13	few	TRBD1	TRBJ2-7	TGTGCCAGCTCACCTTCCGACAGGGTTCCGCAGTACTTC	CASSPSDRVPQYF
TRBV2	16	NA	TRBD2	TRBJ2-3	TGTGCCAGCAGTGACACTAGCGGGAGAAGCACAGATACGCAGTATTTT	CASSDTSGRSTDTQYF
TRBV2	15	few	TRBD2	TRBJ2-7	TGTGCCAGCAGTAAAAGCGGGAGGAACTCCTACGAGCAGTACTTC	CASSKSGRNSYEQYF
TRBV29-1	14	NA	TRBD2	TRBJ2-7	TGCAGCGTTAGCGGGATCTCTCCTTCCTACGAGCAGTACTTC	CSVSGISPSYEQYF
TRBV29-1	15	few	NA	TRBJ2-1	TGCAGCGCCCCGTCCGGGTCGAGCTCCTACAATGAGCAGTTCTTC	CSAPSGSSSYNEQFF
TRBV9	15	few	TRBD2	TRBJ2-7	TGTGCCAGCAGCGTAGATGCTAGCGGGGCCTACGAGCAGTACTTC	CASSVDASGAYEQYF
TRBV7-2	16	NA	TRBD1	TRBJ2-2	TGTGCCAGCAGCTTAGCGCGTGACAGGGTGCCCGGGGAGCTGTTTTTT	CASSLARDRVPGELFF
TRBV5-1	13	few	NA	TRBJ2-1	TGCGCCAGCAGCTTGGCAGGGTTCAATGAGCAGTTCTTC	CASSLAGFNEQFF
TRBV28	16	few	TRBD2	TRBJ2-1	TGTGCCAGCTCCGATCTCACGGGAGGGCCACACAATGAGCAGTTCTTC	CASSDLTGGPHNEQFF
TRBV14	15	NA	NA	TRBJ2-7	TGTGCCAGCAGCCGAGTAGGACACCTCTCCTACGAGCAGTACTTC	CASSRVGHLSYEQYF
TRBV15	15	few	NA	TRBJ1-1	TGTGCCACCAGCAGAGATGGCCAGGCCAACACTGAAGCTTTCTTT	CATSRDGQANTEAFF
TRBV7-9	15	few	NA	TRBJ2-1	TGTGCCAGCAGCTTAGTTCGGGGCGGGACCACGCTGGAGTTCTTC	CASSLVRGGTTLEFF
TRBV5-4	13	NA	TRBD2	TRBJ2-1	TGTGCCAGCCAGCGGGGGAACTACAATGAGCAGTTCTTC	CASQRGNYNEQFF
TRBV6-5	16	few	NA	TRBJ1-3	TGTGCCAGCAGTTACTCGAGGCGGGGGAAAGGAAACACCATATATTTT	CASSYSRRGKGNTIYF
TRBV29-1	18	NA	NA	TRBJ2-5	TGCAGCGCCGCGAAATGGGGTCTTGCGGCGGGGAGGGGGGAGACCCAGTACTTC	CSAAKWGLAAGRGETQYF
TRBV5-1	14	few	TRBD2	TRBJ2-3	TGCGCCAGCAGCCCCACAGCGGGGGCAGATACGCAGTATTTT	CASSPTAGADTQYF
TRBV9	17	few	TRBD2	TRBJ2-5	TGTGCCAGCAGCGCTACTAGCGGGAGGACCTCCGGGGAGACCCAGTACTTC	CASSATSGRTSGETQYF
TRBV5-1	18	NA	NA	TRBJ2-7	TGCGCCAGCAGCTTGGATTGGAGCCAGACAGATCTCGTCCACGAGCAGTACTTC	CASSLDWSQTDLVHEQYF